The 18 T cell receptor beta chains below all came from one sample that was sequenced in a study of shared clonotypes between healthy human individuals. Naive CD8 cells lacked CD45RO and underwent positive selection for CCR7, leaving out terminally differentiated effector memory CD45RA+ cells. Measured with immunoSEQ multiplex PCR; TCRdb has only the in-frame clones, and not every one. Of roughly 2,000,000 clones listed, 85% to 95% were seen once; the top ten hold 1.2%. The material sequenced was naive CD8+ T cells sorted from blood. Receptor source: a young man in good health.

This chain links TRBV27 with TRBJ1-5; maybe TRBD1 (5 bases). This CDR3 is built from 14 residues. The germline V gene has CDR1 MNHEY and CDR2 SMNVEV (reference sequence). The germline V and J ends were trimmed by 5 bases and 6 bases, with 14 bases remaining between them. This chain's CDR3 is CASSPGLGSQPQHF. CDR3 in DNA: TGTGCCAGCAGTCCGGGACTTGGTTCTCAGCCCCAGCATTTT.

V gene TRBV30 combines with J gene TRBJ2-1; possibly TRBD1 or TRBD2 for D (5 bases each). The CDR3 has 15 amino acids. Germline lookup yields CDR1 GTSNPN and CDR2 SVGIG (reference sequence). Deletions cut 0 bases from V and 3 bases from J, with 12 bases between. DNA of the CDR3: TGTGCCTGGAGTGTGGGGCTAGCTGTCTACAATGAGCAGTTCTTC. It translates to CAWSVGLAVYNEQFF. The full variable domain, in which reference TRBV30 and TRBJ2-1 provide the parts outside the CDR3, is SQTIHQWPATLVQPVGSPLSLECTVEGTSNPNLYWYRQAAGRGLQLLFYSVGIGQISSEVPQNLSASRPQDRQFILSSKKLLLSDSGFYLCAWSVGLAVYNEQFFGPGTRLTVL.

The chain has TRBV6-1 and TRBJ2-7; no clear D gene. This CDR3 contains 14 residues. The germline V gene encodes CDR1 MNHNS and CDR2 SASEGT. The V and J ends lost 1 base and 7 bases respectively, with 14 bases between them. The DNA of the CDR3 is TGTGCCAGCAGTGAAGTTGTGGGCCGTGGTGAGCAGTACTTC. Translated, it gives CASSEVVGRGEQYF.

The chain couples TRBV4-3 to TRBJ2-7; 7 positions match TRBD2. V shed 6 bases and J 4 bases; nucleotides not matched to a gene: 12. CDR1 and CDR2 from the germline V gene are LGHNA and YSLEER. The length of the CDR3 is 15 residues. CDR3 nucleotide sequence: TGCGCCAGCAGGGCTATGGCCAGCGGGACGTACGAGCAGTACTTC. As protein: CASRAMASGTYEQYF.

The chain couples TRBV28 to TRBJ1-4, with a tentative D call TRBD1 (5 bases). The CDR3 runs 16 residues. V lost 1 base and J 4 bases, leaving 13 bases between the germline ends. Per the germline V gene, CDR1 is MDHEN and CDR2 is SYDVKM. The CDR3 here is CASSLFQGGNNEKLFF. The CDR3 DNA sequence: TGTGCCAGCAGTTTATTCCAGGGAGGAAATAATGAAAAACTGTTTTTT.

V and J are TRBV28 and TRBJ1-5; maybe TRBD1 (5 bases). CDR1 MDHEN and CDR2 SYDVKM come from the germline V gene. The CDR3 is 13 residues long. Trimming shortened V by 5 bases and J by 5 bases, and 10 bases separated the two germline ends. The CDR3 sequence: CASSHQGDQPQHF. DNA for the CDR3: TGTGCCAGCAGTCACCAGGGAGATCAGCCCCAGCATTTT.

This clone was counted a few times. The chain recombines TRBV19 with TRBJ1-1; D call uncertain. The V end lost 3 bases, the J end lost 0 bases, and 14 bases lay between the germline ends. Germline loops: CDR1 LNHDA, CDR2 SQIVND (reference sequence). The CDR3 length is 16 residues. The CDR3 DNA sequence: TGTGCCAGTAGTATTAGGACGGCTCCTTTGAACACTGAAGCTTTCTTT. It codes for CASSIRTAPLNTEAFF.

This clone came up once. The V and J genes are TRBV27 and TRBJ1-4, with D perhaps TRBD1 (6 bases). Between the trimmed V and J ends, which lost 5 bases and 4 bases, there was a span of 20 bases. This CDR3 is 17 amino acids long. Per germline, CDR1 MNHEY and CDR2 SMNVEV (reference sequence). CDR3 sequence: CASSDSSGQSFNEKLFF. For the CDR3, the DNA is TGTGCCAGCAGTGACTCCTCAGGACAGTCTTTTAATGAAAAACTGTTTTTT.

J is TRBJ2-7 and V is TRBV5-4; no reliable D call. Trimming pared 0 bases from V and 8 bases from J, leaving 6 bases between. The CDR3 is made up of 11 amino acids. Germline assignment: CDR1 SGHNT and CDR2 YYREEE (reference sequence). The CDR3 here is CASSLERKQYF. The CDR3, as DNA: TGTGCCAGCAGCTTGGAAAGGAAGCAGTACTTC.

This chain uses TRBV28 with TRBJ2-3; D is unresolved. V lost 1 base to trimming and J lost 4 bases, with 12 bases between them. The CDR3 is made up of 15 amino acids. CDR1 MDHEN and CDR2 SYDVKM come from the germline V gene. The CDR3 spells CASSLLGRAPDTQYF. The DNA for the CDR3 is TGTGCCAGCAGTTTATTGGGCCGCGCTCCAGATACGCAGTATTTT.

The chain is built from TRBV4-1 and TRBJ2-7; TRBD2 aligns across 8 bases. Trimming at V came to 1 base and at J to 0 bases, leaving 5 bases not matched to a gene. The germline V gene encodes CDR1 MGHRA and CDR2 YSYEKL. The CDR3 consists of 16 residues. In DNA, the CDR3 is TGCGCCAGCAGCCAAGTTTTGAGCGGGAGCTCCTACGAGCAGTACTTC. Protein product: CASSQVLSGSSYEQYF.

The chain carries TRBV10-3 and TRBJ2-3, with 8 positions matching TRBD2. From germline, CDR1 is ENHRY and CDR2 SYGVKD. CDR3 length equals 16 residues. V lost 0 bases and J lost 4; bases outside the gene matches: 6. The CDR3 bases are TGTGCCATCAGTGAGTCCGGAGCGGGAGAGTCAGATACGCAGTATTTT. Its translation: CAISESGAGESDTQYF.

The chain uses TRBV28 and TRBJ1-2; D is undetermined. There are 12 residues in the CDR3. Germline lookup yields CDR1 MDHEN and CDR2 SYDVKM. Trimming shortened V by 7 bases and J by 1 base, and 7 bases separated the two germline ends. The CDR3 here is CASKAVNYGYTF. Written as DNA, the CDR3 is TGTGCCAGCAAAGCGGTTAACTATGGCTACACCTTC.

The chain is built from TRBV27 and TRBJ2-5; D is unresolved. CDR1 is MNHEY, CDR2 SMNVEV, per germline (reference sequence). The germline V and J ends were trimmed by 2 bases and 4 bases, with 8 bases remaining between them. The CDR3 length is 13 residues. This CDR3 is CASSLVAAETQYF. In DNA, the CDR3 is TGTGCCAGCAGTTTAGTGGCGGCAGAGACCCAGTACTTC.

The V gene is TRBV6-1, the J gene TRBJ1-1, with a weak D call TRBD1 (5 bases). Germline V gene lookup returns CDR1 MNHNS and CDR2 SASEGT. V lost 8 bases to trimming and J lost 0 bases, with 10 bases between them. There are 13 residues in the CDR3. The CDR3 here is CASLDSLNTEAFF. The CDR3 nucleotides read TGTGCCAGCTTAGACAGCCTGAACACTGAAGCTTTCTTT.

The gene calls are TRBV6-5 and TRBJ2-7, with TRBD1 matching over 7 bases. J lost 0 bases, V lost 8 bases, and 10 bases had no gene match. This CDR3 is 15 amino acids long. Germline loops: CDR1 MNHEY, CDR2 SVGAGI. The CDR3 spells CASASGTDLSYEQYF. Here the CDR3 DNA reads TGTGCCAGCGCCTCCGGGACAGACCTCTCCTACGAGCAGTACTTC.

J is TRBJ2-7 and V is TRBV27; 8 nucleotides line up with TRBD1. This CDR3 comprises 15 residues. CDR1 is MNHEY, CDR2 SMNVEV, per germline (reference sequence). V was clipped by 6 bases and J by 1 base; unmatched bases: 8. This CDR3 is CASSPRQGRSYEQYF. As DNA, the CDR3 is TGTGCCAGCAGCCCCAGACAGGGGAGGTCCTACGAGCAGTACTTC.

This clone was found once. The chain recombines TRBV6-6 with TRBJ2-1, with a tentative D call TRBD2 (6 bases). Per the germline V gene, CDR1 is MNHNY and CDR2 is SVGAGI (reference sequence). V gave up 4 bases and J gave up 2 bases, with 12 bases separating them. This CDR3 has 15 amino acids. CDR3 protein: CASSLAELPYNEQFF. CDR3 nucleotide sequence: TGTGCCAGCAGTTTAGCGGAATTACCCTACAATGAGCAGTTCTTC.